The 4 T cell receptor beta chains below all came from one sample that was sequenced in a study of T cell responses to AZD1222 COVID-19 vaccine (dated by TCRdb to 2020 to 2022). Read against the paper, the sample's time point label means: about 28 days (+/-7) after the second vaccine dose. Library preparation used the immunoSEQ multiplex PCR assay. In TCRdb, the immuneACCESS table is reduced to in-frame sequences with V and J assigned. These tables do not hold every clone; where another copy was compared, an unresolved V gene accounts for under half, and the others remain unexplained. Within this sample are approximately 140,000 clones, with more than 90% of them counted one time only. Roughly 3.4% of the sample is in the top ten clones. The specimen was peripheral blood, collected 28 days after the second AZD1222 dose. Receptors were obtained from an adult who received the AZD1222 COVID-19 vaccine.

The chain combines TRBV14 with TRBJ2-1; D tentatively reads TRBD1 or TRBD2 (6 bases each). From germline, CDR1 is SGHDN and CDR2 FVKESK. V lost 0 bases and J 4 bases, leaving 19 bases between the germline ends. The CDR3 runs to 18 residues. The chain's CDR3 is CASSQDRPRGVYYNEQFF. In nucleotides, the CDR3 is TGTGCCAGCAGCCAAGATCGCCCGAGGGGGGTTTATTACAATGAGCAGTTCTTC. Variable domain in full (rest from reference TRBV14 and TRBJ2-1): EAGVTQFPSHSVIEKGQTVTLRCDPISGHDNLYWYRRVMGKEIKFLLHFVKESKQDESGMPNNRFLAERTGGTYSTLKVQPAELEDSGVYFCASSQDRPRGVYYNEQFFGPGTRLTVL.

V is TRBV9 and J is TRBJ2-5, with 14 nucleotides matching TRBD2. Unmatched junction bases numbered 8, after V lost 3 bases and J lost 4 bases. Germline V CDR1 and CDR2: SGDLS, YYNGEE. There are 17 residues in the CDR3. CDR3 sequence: CASSAGTSGRGGETQYF. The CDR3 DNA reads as TGTGCCAGCAGCGCAGGGACTAGCGGGAGAGGAGGAGAGACCCAGTACTTC.

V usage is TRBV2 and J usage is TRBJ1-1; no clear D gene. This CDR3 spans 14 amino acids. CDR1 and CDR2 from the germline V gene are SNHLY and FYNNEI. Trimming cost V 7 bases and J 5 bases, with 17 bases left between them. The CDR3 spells CASTKNSLRTEAFF. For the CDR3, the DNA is TGTGCCAGCACGAAGAACAGCTTGAGGACTGAAGCTTTCTTT. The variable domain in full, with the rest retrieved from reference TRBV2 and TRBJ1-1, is EPEVTQTPSHQVTQMGQEVILRCVPISNHLYFYWYRQILGQKVEFLVSFYNNEISEKSEIFDDQFSVERPDGSNFTLKIRSTKLEDSAMYFCASTKNSLRTEAFFGQGTRLTVV.

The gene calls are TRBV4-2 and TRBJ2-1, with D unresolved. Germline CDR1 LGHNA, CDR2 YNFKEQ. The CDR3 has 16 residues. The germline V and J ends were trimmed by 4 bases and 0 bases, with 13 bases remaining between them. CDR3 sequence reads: CASSPSSLSSYNEQFF. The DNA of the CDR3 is TGTGCCAGCAGCCCGTCCTCACTTAGCTCCTACAATGAGCAGTTCTTC.